The entry below gives a single TCR beta chain sequence along with its context. V gave up 7 bases and J gave up 2 bases, with 12 bases separating them. The CDR3 covers 14 residues. The germline CDR1 and CDR2 sequences are LNHDA and SQIVND (reference sequence). This entry comes from a study of blood T cell repertoires in COVID-19. Study information: There were acute and convalescent COVID-19 samples, and they came from the United States, Italy and Spain.

Original analysis: From reference gene primer amplification, estimates of nucleated cell counts were derived. Assay used: immunoSEQ multiplex PCR; TCRdb lists only in-frame clones, some missing. V, J and clone size were drawn from that table, and D and trimming were deduced from the DNA. The data hold some 200,000 clones, with about 90% observed a single time. The specimen sequenced was peripheral blood. J is TRBJ1-5 and V is TRBV19; D not certain. The source is a man aged 18 to 35 with active or convalescent COVID-19. The CDR3 coding sequence is TGTGCCAGTATGGAGACGGTGGGCAATCAGCCCCAGCATTTT. Translated: CASMETVGNQPQHF.